The TCR beta chain described here comes from a study of post-analysis software for immune sequencing data. Across the whole study: Relapsing-remitting, secondary progressive and progressive-relapsing multiple sclerosis were all included among the disease courses. Overall study results and limits: Diversity measured as normalized Chao1 was significantly lower in multiple sclerosis patients than in controls. Same-batch samples co-clustered strongly by F measure.

Of note for this clonotype: What it binds is not known.

cDNA libraries of TCR beta carried unique molecular identifiers. T cells numbering about 0.9 to 10 million yielded cDNA molecules that totaled approximately 500,000. TCRdb re-called the PCR reads through MiXCR, storing one row per CDR3 protein. The table has about 770,000 distinct CDR3 sequences, 46% seen once. Sequencing input: blood. The source is a girl aged 10 to 17 with multiple sclerosis.

CDR3 region: CASSARGTDTQYF. CDR3 bases: TGTGCCAGCAGCGCTCGGGGCACAGATACGCAGTATTTT. J is TRBJ2-3 and V is TRBV7-3; the D is unclear. CDR1 is SGHTA and CDR2 is FQGTGA in the germline V gene. V lost 5 bases, J lost 1 base, and 7 bases lay in between. The CDR3 loop spans 13 amino acids.